The 21 T cell receptor beta chains in this list originate from one sample, sequenced in a study of blood T cell repertoires in COVID-19. The repertoire was sequenced with immunoSEQ multiplex PCR; TCRdb's copy has only in-frame clones and lacks some. The sample gives roughly 100,000 clones, approximately 62% of which show up once; around 6.3% is in the top ten. The sequenced sample was peripheral blood. These receptor sequences come from a man older than 75 with acute or convalescent COVID-19.

The chain employs TRBV5-1 and TRBJ1-1, with TRBD1 matching 8 bases. The CDR3 is 15 residues long. Germline V gives CDR1 SGHRS, CDR2 YFSETQ. V gave up 0 bases and J gave up 7 bases; unmatched junction bases: 8. CDR3 in amino acids: CASSLAGTGFGEAFF. CDR3 nucleotides: TGCGCCAGCAGCTTGGCCGGGACAGGATTCGGTGAAGCTTTCTTT.

The chain is built from TRBV7-9 and TRBJ2-1, with D unclear. V lost 1 base, J lost 1 base, and 11 bases lay in between. The CDR3 has 16 amino acids. Germline V gives CDR1 SEHNR, CDR2 FQNEAQ (reference sequence). CDR3: CASSLGSLRSYNEQFF. Written as DNA, the CDR3 is TGTGCCAGCAGCTTAGGAAGCCTCCGGTCCTACAATGAGCAGTTCTTC.

The chain recombines TRBV6-4 with TRBJ2-3; D gene ambiguous. The CDR3 is made up of 14 amino acids. Germline lookup yields CDR1 MRHNA and CDR2 SNTAGT. Trimming took off 4 bases at V and 0 bases at J, with 8 bases between the two ends. CDR3 loop: CASSVSFSTDTQYF. CDR3 coding DNA: TGTGCCAGCAGTGTATCGTTTAGCACAGATACGCAGTATTTT.

The chain has TRBV6-6 and TRBJ2-7; D is uncertain. CDR1 is MNHNY and CDR2 is SVGAGI in the germline V gene (reference sequence). V gave up 6 bases and J gave up 3 bases, with 18 bases separating them. The CDR3 spans 15 residues. The CDR3 region is CASSRQVGLYYEQYF. As DNA, the CDR3 is TGTGCCAGCAGCCGGCAGGTGGGCCTGTACTACGAGCAGTACTTC.

This clone was found a few times. The chain couples TRBV18 to TRBJ2-5; D perhaps matches TRBD1 (5 bases). V was clipped by 2 bases and J by 2 bases, with 6 bases between them. The CDR3 loop spans 13 amino acids. The germline V gene encodes CDR1 KGHSH and CDR2 LQKENI. In DNA form, the CDR3 reads TGTGCCAGCTCACCAAACAGGCAAGAGACCCAGTACTTC. This sequence encodes CASSPNRQETQYF.

The rearrangement joins TRBV3-1 (or the pseudogene TRBV3-2) to TRBJ1-6; D is perhaps TRBD1 (5 bases). Trimming took off 0 bases at V and 4 bases at J, with 13 bases between the two ends. The CDR3 is 17 residues long. Germline CDR1 is LGHDT and CDR2 is YNNKEL (reference sequence). In DNA, the CDR3 is TGTGCCAGCAGCCAAGATGAGGGACTAACTTATAATTCACCCCTCCACTTT. Translated: CASSQDEGLTYNSPLHF.

This clone was seen more than once but under ten times. The V gene is TRBV24-1, the J gene TRBJ1-2; D is perhaps TRBD1 (5 bases). The CDR3 length is 14 residues. Deletions cut 3 bases from V and 7 bases from J, with 14 bases between. Germline V gives CDR1 KGHDR, CDR2 SFDVKD. The CDR3 sequence is CATSDTDRFGGYTF. The DNA for the CDR3 is TGTGCCACCAGTGATACCGACAGATTTGGTGGCTACACCTTC.

CDR3: CASSLWDTQYF. The CDR3 region has the DNA TGCGCCAGCAGCCTATGGGATACGCAGTATTTT. V is TRBV5-1 and J is TRBJ2-3, with D hard to call. The length of the CDR3 is 11 residues. Looked up from germline, CDR1 is SGHRS and CDR2 is YFSETQ. Trimming shortened V by 4 bases and J by 6 bases, and 6 bases separated the two germline ends.

The chain joins TRBV9 to TRBJ2-2; D gene ambiguous. V lost 0 bases to trimming and J lost 2 bases, with 8 bases between them. The CDR3 contains 15 residues. Germline lookup yields CDR1 SGDLS and CDR2 YYNGEE. The CDR3 protein is CASSVAQRNTGELFF. In DNA form, the CDR3 reads TGTGCCAGCAGCGTAGCCCAGCGAAACACCGGGGAGCTGTTTTTT.

In nucleotides, the CDR3 is TGCGCCAGCAGCTTGGCCGGGGGACTAGCGGGAGTTGGGCGGCAAGAGACCCAGTACTTC. Protein: CASSLAGGLAGVGRQETQYF. The V call is TRBV5-1, the J call TRBJ2-5, with 14 bases lining up with TRBD2. The CDR3 consists of 20 residues. CDR1 and CDR2 from the germline V gene are SGHRS and YFSETQ. V trimming: 0 bases; J trimming: 2 bases; junction bases outside the gene matches: 12.

The chain recombines TRBV30 with TRBJ2-5, with 7 positions matching TRBD2. Trimming removed 4 bases from V and 2 bases from J; junction bases left unmatched: 10. Germline values: CDR1 GTSNPN, CDR2 SVGIG (reference sequence). The CDR3 contains 15 residues. CDR3 DNA: TGTGCCTGGACCTCCGGGAGGCCTTCTCAAGAGACCCAGTACTTC. Translated: CAWTSGRPSQETQYF.

CDR3 DNA sequence: TGTGCCAGCAGCATCGAGCGGGGTGAGCAGTTCTTC. Translation gives CASSIERGEQFF. The chain recombines TRBV11-2 with TRBJ2-1; 7 bases map to TRBD2. Germline V CDR1 and CDR2: SGHAT, FQNNGV. The CDR3 loop spans 12 amino acids. The V segment lost 5 bases and the J segment 9 bases; nucleotides outside the gene matches: 4.

The chain combines TRBV12-3 or TRBV12-4 with TRBJ2-5, with D possibly matching TRBD2 (6 bases). V lost 5 bases, J lost 7 bases, and 14 bases lay in between. The CDR3 is made up of 13 amino acids. CDR3 region: CASSTGTGGTQYF. CDR3 sequence (DNA): TGTGCCAGCAGTACCGGGACTGGGGGGACCCAGTACTTC.

This clone has a handful of counts. This rearrangement joins TRBV27 to TRBJ2-1; 8 bases line up with TRBD2. Germline trimming cut 7 bases from V and 9 bases from J; bases unmatched to any gene: 14. This CDR3 region has 15 residues. Germline-derived CDR1 and CDR2 are MNHEY and SMNVEV (reference sequence). The CDR3 loop reads CASTRPGGPGSEQFF. The CDR3 coding sequence is TGTGCCAGCACCCGCCCGGGAGGGCCTGGAAGTGAGCAGTTCTTC.

This clone showed up just a few times. The V and J genes are TRBV20-1 and TRBJ2-7; the match to TRBD2 covers 8 bases. V trimming: 5 bases; J trimming: 7 bases; junction bases outside the gene matches: 4. CDR3 length: 11 residues. From germline, CDR1 is DFQATT and CDR2 SNEGSKA (reference sequence). The CDR3 loop is CSAGLAREQYF. The CDR3 DNA reads TGCAGTGCTGGACTAGCTCGGGAGCAGTACTTC.

This clone was seen a single time. This chain joins TRBV10-2 and TRBJ2-3, with 10 bases identical to TRBD2. The V and J ends lost 2 bases and 1 base, in that order; junction bases with no gene match: 3. This CDR3 region has 16 residues. CDR1 is WSHSY and CDR2 is SAAADI in the germline V gene. CDR3 coding DNA: TGCGCCAGCAGTGAGGGGACTAGCGATCGCACAGATACGCAGTATTTT. Translated: CASSEGTSDRTDTQYF.

This chain joins TRBV30 and TRBJ1-1, with D uncertain. The CDR3 length is 13 residues. V was trimmed by 4 bases and J by 4 bases, leaving 13 bases between them. Per germline, CDR1 GTSNPN and CDR2 SVGIG (reference sequence). The CDR3 nucleotides are TGTGCCTGGACCACGACACTGATCACTGAAGCTTTCTTT. Protein product: CAWTTTLITEAFF.

The chain carries TRBV6-5 and TRBJ1-4; 7 bases align to TRBD1. Trimming removed 6 bases from V and 7 bases from J; junction bases left unmatched: 8. This CDR3 has 14 residues. Per germline, CDR1 MNHEY and CDR2 SVGAGI. Here the CDR3 DNA reads TGTGCCAGCAGCCAAACAGGGGTTACTGAAAAACTGTTTTTT. It encodes CASSQTGVTEKLFF.

The V call is TRBV24-1, the J call TRBJ2-3; D gene ambiguous. The CDR3 totals 15 residues. Germline V lookup: CDR1 KGHDR, CDR2 SFDVKD. Trimming left V 3 bases short and J 2 bases short, with 11 bases between. In nucleotides, the CDR3 is TGTGCCACCAGTGATAGCGCGACTTACACAGATACGCAGTATTTT. Translating gives CATSDSATYTDTQYF.

Here the CDR3 reads CASSYAWTSGRGETQYF. The CDR3 nucleotides are TGTGCCAGCAGTTACGCTTGGACTAGCGGGAGAGGGGAGACCCAGTACTTC. The gene calls are TRBV27 and TRBJ2-5; 13 positions match TRBD2. The CDR3 is 17 residues long. CDR1 and CDR2 from the germline V gene are MNHEY and SMNVEV (reference sequence). V trimming: 4 bases; J trimming: 5 bases; junction bases outside the gene matches: 10.

This clone was detected only a few times. This chain connects TRBV5-6 to TRBJ1-4; D may be TRBD1 (5 bases). The CDR3 is 16 residues long. CDR1 and CDR2 from the germline V gene are SGHDT and YYEEEE. The germline V and J ends were trimmed by 4 bases and 5 bases, with 18 bases remaining between them. As DNA, the CDR3 is TGTGCCAGCAGCGCGGCGGGGGTATGGGACAATGAAAAACTGTTTTTT. Amino acid sequence: CASSAAGVWDNEKLFF. Full variable domain (rest looked up from reference TRBV5-6 and TRBJ1-4): DAGVTQSPTHLIKTRGQQVTLRCSPKSGHDTVSWYQQALGQGPQFIFQYYEEEERQRGNFPDRFSGHQFPNYSSELNVNALLLGDSALYLCASSAAGVWDNEKLFFGSGTQLSVL.